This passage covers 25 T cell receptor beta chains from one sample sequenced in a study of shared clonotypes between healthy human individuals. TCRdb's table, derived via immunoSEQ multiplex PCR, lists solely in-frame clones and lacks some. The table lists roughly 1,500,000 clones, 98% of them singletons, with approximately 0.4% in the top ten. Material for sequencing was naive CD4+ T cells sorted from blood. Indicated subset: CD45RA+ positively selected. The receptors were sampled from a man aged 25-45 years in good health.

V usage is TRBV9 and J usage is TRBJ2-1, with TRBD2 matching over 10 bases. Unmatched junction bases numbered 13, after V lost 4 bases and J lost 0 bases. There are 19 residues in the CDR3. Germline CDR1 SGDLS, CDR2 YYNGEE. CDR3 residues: CASSSPGTSAENSYNEQFF. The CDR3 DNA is TGTGCCAGCAGCTCGCCCGGGACTAGCGCCGAGAACTCCTACAATGAGCAGTTCTTC.

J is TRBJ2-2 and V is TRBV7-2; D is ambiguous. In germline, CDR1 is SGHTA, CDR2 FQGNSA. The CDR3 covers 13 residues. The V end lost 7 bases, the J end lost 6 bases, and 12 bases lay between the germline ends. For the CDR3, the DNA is TGTGCCAGCACGAGAGGTTGGGCCGGGGAGCTGTTTTTT. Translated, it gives CASTRGWAGELFF.

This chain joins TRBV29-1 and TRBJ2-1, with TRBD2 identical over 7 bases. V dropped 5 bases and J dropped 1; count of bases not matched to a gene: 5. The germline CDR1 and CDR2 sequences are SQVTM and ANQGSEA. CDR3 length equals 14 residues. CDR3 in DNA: TGCAGCGTTAAAGCGGGAAGGTCCTACAATGAGCAGTTCTTC. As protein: CSVKAGRSYNEQFF.

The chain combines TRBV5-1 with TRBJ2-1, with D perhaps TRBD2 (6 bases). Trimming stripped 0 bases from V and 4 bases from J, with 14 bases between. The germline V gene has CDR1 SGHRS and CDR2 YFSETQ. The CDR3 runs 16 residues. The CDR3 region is CASSLVVGGEYNEQFF. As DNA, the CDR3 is TGCGCCAGCAGCTTGGTGGTCGGCGGGGAGTACAATGAGCAGTTCTTC.

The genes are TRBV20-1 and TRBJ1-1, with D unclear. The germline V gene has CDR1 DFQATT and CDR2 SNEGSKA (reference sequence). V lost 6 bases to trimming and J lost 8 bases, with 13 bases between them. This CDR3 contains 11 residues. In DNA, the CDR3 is TGCAGTGCCATCAGAAGTAAAGAAGCTTTCTTT. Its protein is CSAIRSKEAFF.

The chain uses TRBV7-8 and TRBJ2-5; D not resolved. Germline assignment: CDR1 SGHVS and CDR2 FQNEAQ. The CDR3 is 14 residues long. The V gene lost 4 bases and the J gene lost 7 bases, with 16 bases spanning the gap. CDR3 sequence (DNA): TGTGCCAGCAGCTCCCTGACACGCTTGGGGACCCAGTACTTC. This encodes CASSSLTRLGTQYF.

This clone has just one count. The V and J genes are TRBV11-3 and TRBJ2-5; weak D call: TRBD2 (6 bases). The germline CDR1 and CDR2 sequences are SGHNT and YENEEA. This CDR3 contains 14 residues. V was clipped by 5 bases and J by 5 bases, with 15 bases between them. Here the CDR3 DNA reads TGTGCCAGCAGCGCCCCGGGGGAGGCGGAGACCCAGTACTTC. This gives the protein CASSAPGEAETQYF.

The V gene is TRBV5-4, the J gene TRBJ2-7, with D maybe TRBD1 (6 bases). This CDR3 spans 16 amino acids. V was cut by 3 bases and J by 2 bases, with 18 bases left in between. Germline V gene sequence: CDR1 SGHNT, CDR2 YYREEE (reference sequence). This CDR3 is CASSSPDGRGAYEQYF. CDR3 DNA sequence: TGTGCCAGCAGCTCCCCGGATGGCAGGGGAGCCTACGAGCAGTACTTC.

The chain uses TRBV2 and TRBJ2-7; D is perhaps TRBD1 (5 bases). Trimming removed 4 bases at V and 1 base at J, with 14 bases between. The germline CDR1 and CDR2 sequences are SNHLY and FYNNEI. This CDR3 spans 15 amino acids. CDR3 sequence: CASSGSRVRSYEQYF. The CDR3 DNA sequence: TGTGCCAGCAGTGGAAGCAGGGTGAGGTCCTACGAGCAGTACTTC.

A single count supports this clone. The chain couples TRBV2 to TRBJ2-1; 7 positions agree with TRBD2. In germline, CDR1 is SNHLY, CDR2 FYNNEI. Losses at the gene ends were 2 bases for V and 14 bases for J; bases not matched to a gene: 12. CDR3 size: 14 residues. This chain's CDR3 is CASSETPVAGREFF. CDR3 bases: TGTGCCAGCAGTGAAACGCCCGTAGCGGGTCGCGAGTTCTTC.

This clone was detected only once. Here the CDR3 DNA reads TGCGCCAGCAGCTCTCCGACAGGGGGCCACGATGAGCAGTTCTTC. This encodes CASSSPTGGHDEQFF. This chain uses TRBV5-1 with TRBJ2-1; 10 bases line up with TRBD1. V lost 3 bases and J lost 8; bases outside the gene matches: 8. The V gene's germline CDR1 is SGHRS and CDR2 YFSETQ. The CDR3 sequence is 15 residues long.

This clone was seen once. The CDR3 sequence is CASRPTGTSFDEQFF. The DNA of the CDR3 is TGTGCCAGCAGACCAACCGGGACTAGCTTCGATGAGCAGTTCTTC. The V call is TRBV28, the J call TRBJ2-1; 9 bases align to TRBD2. Germline CDR1 and CDR2: MDHEN and SYDVKM. Trimming removed 6 bases from V and 8 bases from J; junction bases left unmatched: 11. CDR3 length: 15 amino acids. Full variable domain (missing parts from reference TRBV28 and TRBJ2-1): DVKVTQSSRYLVKRTGEKVFLECVQDMDHENMFWYRQDPGLGLRLIYFSYDVKMKEKGDIPEGYSVSREKKERFSLILESASTNQTSMYLCASRPTGTSFDEQFFGPGTRLTVL.

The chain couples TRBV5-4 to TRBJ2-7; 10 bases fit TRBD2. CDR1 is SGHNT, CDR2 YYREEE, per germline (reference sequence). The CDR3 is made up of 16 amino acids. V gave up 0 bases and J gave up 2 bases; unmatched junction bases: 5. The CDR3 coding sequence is TGTGCCAGCAGCTTGGCCCTTAGCGGGAGGCCCTACGAGCAGTACTTC. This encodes CASSLALSGRPYEQYF. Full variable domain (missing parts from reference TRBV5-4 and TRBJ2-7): ETGVTQSPTHLIKTRGQQVTLRCSSQSGHNTVSWYQQALGQGPQFIFQYYREEENGRGNFPPRFSGLQFPNYSSELNVNALELDDSALYLCASSLALSGRPYEQYFGPGTRLTVT.

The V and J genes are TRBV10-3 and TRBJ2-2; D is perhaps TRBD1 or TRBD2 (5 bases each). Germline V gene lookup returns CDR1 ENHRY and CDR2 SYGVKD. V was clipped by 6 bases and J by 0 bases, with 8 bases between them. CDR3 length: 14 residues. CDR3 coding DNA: TGTGCCATCAGGGGACCAGCGAACACCGGGGAGCTGTTTTTT. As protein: CAIRGPANTGELFF.

CDR3 loop: CASSPLVLGGRDTEAFF. The DNA of the CDR3 is TGTGCCAGCTCACCACTAGTTTTGGGGGGGCGAGACACTGAAGCTTTCTTT. The V and J genes are TRBV18 and TRBJ1-1; TRBD1 is a possible D gene (6 bases). V lost 1 base to trimming and J lost 3 bases, with 18 bases between them. The CDR3 sequence is 17 residues long. Germline CDR1 KGHSH, CDR2 LQKENI.

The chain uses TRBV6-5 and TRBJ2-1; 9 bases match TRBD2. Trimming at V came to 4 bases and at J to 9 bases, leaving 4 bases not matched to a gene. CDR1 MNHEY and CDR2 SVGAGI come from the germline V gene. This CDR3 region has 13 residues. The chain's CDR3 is CASSLGLAFEQFF. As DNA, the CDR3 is TGTGCCAGCAGTTTGGGACTAGCTTTTGAGCAGTTCTTC.

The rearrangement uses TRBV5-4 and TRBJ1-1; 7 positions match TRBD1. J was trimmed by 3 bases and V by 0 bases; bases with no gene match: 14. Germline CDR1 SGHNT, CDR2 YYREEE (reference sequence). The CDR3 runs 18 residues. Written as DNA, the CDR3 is TGTGCCAGCAGCTTGGGAGGGGGCGTGTATAAGTGGGACACTGAAGCTTTCTTT. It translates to CASSLGGGVYKWDTEAFF.

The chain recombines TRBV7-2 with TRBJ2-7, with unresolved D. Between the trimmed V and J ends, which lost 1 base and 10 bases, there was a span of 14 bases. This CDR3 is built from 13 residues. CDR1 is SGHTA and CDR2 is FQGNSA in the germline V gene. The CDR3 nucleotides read TGTGCCAGCAGCTTAGAACCCCCTAGGGATCAGTACTTC. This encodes CASSLEPPRDQYF.

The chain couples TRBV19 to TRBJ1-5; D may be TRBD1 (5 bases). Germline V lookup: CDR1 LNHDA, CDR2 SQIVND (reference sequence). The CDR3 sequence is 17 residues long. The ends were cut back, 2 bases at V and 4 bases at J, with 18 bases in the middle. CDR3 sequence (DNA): TGTGCCAGTAGTATACTTCAGGGACTACTAGGGAATCAGCCCCAGCATTTT. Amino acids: CASSILQGLLGNQPQHF.

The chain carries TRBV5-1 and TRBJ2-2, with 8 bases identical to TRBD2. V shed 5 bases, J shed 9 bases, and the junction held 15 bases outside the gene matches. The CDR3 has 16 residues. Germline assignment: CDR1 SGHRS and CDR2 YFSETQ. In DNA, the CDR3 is TGCGCCAGCAGTCATACCGGGACTAGTTTTAGCCGGGAGCTGTTTTTT. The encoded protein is CASSHTGTSFSRELFF.

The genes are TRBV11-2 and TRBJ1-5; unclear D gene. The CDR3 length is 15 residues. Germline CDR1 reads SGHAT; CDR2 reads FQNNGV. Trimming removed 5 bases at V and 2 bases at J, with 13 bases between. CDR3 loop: CASSERGFGNQPQHF. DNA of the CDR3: TGTGCCAGCAGCGAACGGGGATTTGGCAATCAGCCCCAGCATTTT.

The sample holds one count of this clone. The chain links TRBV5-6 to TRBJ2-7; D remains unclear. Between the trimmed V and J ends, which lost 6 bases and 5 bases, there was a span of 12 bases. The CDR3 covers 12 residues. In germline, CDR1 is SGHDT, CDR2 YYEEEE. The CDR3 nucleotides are TGTGCCAGCAAGGGAACGGGCGACGAGCAGTACTTC. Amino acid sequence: CASKGTGDEQYF.

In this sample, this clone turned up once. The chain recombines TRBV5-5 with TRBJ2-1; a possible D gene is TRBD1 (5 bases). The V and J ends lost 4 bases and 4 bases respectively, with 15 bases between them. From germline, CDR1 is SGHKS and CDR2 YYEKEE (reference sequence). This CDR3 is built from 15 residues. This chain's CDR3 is CASSPVSGYYNEQFF. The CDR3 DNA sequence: TGTGCCAGCAGCCCAGTGTCAGGGTATTACAATGAGCAGTTCTTC. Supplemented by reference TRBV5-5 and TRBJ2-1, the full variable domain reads DAGVTQSPTHLIKTRGQQVTLRCSPISGHKSVSWYQQVLGQGPQFIFQYYEKEERGRGNFPDRFSARQFPNYSSELNVNALLLGDSALYLCASSPVSGYYNEQFFGPGTRLTVL.

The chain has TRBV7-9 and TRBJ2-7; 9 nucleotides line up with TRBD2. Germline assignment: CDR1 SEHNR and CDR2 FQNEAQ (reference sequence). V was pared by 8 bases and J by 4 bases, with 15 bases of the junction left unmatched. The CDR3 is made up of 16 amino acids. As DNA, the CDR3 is TGTGCCAGCGGCATGGGTGCGGCGGGAGGGCCTTACGAGCAGTACTTC. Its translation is CASGMGAAGGPYEQYF.

This CDR3 reads CASSSTGTGEYGYTF. The CDR3 DNA reads TGTGCCAGTAGTAGTACCGGGACAGGGGAATATGGCTACACCTTC. This chain connects TRBV19 to TRBJ1-2, with TRBD1 matching over 10 bases. The CDR3 consists of 15 residues. After removal of 4 bases from V and 5 bases from J, the junction contained 7 bases not matched to a gene. Germline V gene sequence: CDR1 LNHDA, CDR2 SQIVND (reference sequence).